This entry is about one TCR beta chain. Its antigen is undetermined. Gene names refer to mouse genes. Coverage ceases 1 residue before the CDR3 finishes, and the germline J gene fills in the end. This sample was included in a study of tissue T cells after allogeneic stem cell transplantation. TCRbeta CDR3 was sequenced at survey depth with template counts. Clones were sequenced by immunoSEQ multiplex PCR, and TCRdb holds only the in-frame ones, with some missing. The top ten clones hold approximately 0.5% of a sample with roughly 50,000 clones, around 72% of them seen once. The study, taken as a whole, reports: Within patients, tissue anatomy strongly shaped TCR repertoire composition. Some tissue clones might be persisting host cells; their alloreactivity or antigen specificity was not determined.

Germline values: CDR1 LGHNA, CDR2 YNLKQL (reference sequence). The CDR3 length is 14 residues. Trimming removed 1 base from V and 4 bases from J; junction bases left unmatched: 0. V usage is TRBV5 and J usage is TRBJ1-2, with 10 bases lining up with TRBD1. The sequenced sample consisted of sorted cells pooled from one or two spleens. The clonotype was recovered from a pool of C57BL/6 mice in good health. CDR3 amino acids: CASSQGTGGSDYTF. CDR3 DNA, as far as it was read: TGTGCCAGCAGCCAAGGGACAGGGGGCTCCGACTACACC.